This T cell receptor beta chain was recorded in a study of blood T cell repertoires in COVID-19. Sequencing was performed with immunoSEQ multiplex PCR; in TCRdb, only in-frame clones are kept and a portion is missing. This table has approximately 190,000 clones, just under 85% appearing once. This CDR3 has 15 amino acids. CDR1 SGHRS and CDR2 YFSETQ come from the germline V gene. Losses at the gene ends were 2 bases for V and 5 bases for J; bases not matched to a gene: 6. This chain joins TRBV5-1 and TRBJ1-1; 10 nucleotides match TRBD1. The sample taken for sequencing was peripheral blood. This sequence originates from a woman aged 70-85 years with active or convalescent COVID-19. CDR3 region: CASSFSGTGETEAFF. The CDR3 region has the DNA TGCGCCAGCAGCTTCTCCGGGACAGGGGAGACTGAAGCTTTCTTT. Full variable domain (missing parts from reference TRBV5-1 and TRBJ1-1): KAGVTQTPRYLIKTRGQQVTLSCSPISGHRSVSWYQQTPGQGLQFLFEYFSETQRNKGNFPGRFSGRQFSNSRSEMNVSTLELGDSALYLCASSFSGTGETEAFFGQGTRLTVV.